One and the same sample provided the 31 T cell receptor beta chains below, sequenced in a study of synovial regulatory T cells in juvenile arthritis. Sequencing used immunoSEQ multiplex PCR; TCRdb keeps in-frame clones, though not all of them. This sample contains thousands of clones. Sequencing was performed on Treg cells from blood. The subset denotes: remaining (HLA-DR-negative) circulating blood Treg cells. The receptor source for this set is a donor younger than 30 with juvenile idiopathic arthritis.

This sequence joins TRBV7-9 and TRBJ2-3; TCRdb names TRBD2, which stays unverified in the absence of DNA. The CDR3 has 13 residues. No nucleotide data were recorded. Germline assignment: CDR1 SEHNR and CDR2 FQNEAQ (reference sequence). The CDR3 is CASSLLGTDTQYF. The full variable domain, its missing parts supplied by reference TRBV7-9 and TRBJ2-3, is DTGVSQNPRHKITKRGQNVTFRCDPISEHNRLYWYRQTLGQGPEFLTYFQNEAQLEKSRLLSDRFSAERPKGSFSTLEIQRTEQGDSAMYLCASSLLGTDTQYFGPGTRLTVL.

J is TRBJ1-1 and V is TRBV5-1. The CDR3 is 17 residues long. No DNA sequence is on record. From germline, CDR1 is SGHRS and CDR2 YFSETQ. The chain's CDR3 is CASSLAIQFGRNTEAFF.

This chain uses TRBV11-2 with TRBJ1-1. Germline lookup yields CDR1 SGHAT and CDR2 FQNNGV. CDR3 length: 12 residues. Only the protein sequence is given. The CDR3 region is CASSPRWGQAFF.

This sequence joins TRBV28 and TRBJ2-7; TCRdb picks TRBD1, but there is no DNA to check that call. The CDR3 runs 16 residues. The DNA is not on file. CDR1 and CDR2 (germline): MDHEN, SYDVKM. CDR3 sequence: CASSRDRVTERYEQYF. Variable domain in full (rest from reference TRBV28 and TRBJ2-7): DVKVTQSSRYLVKRTGEKVFLECVQDMDHENMFWYRQDPGLGLRLIYFSYDVKMKEKGDIPEGYSVSREKKERFSLILESASTNQTSMYLCASSRDRVTERYEQYFGPGTRLTVT.

The genes are TRBV14 and TRBJ1-5; the D gene TCRdb calls, TRBD1, cannot be checked with no DNA. CDR1 SGHDN and CDR2 FVKESK come from the germline V gene. CDR3 size: 13 residues. No DNA is given. CDR3 region: CASSQGAGQPQHF.

This clone is identified as medium-sized from frequency. The rearrangement links TRBV20-1 to TRBJ1-5; TCRdb designates TRBD1, a call that cannot be tested without DNA. Germline CDR1 is DFQATT and CDR2 is SNEGSKA (reference sequence). The length of the CDR3 is 11 residues. This entry has no DNA. The CDR3 sequence is CSASAGQPQHF.

The chain couples TRBV7-2 to TRBJ1-1; without DNA, the TCRdb call of TRBD1 cannot be checked. The CDR3 totals 14 residues. Only the protein sequence is given. Per the germline V gene, CDR1 is SGHTA and CDR2 is FQGNSA. The CDR3 reads CASSFTGGGTEAFF.

This clone registers medium-sized by frequency. The rearrangement links TRBV6-5 to TRBJ1-6; the TRBD1 assignment by TCRdb is unverifiable without DNA. There are 12 residues in the CDR3. The DNA is unrecorded. Germline V gene sequence: CDR1 MNHEY, CDR2 SVGAGI. The CDR3 here is CASKQGYSPLHF.

The chain recombines TRBV7-6 with TRBJ2-1; the D gene TCRdb calls, TRBD1, cannot be checked with no DNA. Germline V gene sequence: CDR1 SGHVS, CDR2 FNYEAQ. The CDR3 consists of 15 residues. No DNA has been recorded. The CDR3 reads CASSSGQSSYNEQFF.

The V and J genes are TRBV4-1 and TRBJ2-1; TCRdb returns TRBD2, unconfirmable since there is no DNA. Germline V CDR1 and CDR2: MGHRA, YSYEKL. CDR3 size: 18 residues. No DNA appears here. The CDR3 sequence: CASSPSAPGGSHYNEQFF.

The J gene is TRBJ1-5, the V gene TRBV28. This CDR3 has 10 amino acids. The DNA sequence is not available. The germline CDR1 and CDR2 sequences are MDHEN and SYDVKM. CDR3 sequence: CASSGQPQHF.

This chain uses TRBV5-4 with TRBJ1-1. Per the germline V gene, CDR1 is SGHNT and CDR2 is YYREEE (reference sequence). The CDR3 length is 13 residues. Only the protein is available. This chain's CDR3 is CASSLDFNTEAFF.

The chain recombines TRBV6-5 with TRBJ1-3. Germline loops: CDR1 MNHEY, CDR2 SVGAGI. This CDR3 has 15 amino acids. No DNA appears here. CDR3 residues: CASKPTGGSGNTIYF.

This chain connects TRBV5-4 to TRBJ1-6. This CDR3 is built from 17 residues. No DNA is listed. Germline V lookup: CDR1 SGHNT, CDR2 YYREEE (reference sequence). CDR3 protein: CASSSLDGLKDNSPLHF.

This chain joins TRBV18 and TRBJ1-1; TCRdb's assignment of TRBD1 cannot be checked, as there is no DNA. Germline CDR1 and CDR2: KGHSH and LQKENI. The length of the CDR3 is 13 residues. No DNA was logged. CDR3 sequence: CASSPSGVPEAFF.

The chain is built from TRBV7-5 and TRBJ1-4; without DNA, the TCRdb call of TRBD1 cannot be checked. TRBV7-5 counts as a pseudogene. There are 14 residues in the CDR3. A DNA sequence was not provided. The CDR3 loop is CASSMDRGNEKLFF.

The CDR3 sequence: CASRAGQGIYSNQPQHF. The chain carries TRBV27 and TRBJ1-5; the D gene TCRdb calls, TRBD1, cannot be checked with no DNA. The CDR3 loop spans 17 amino acids. No DNA appears here. The germline CDR1 and CDR2 sequences are MNHEY and SMNVEV (reference sequence).

The genes are TRBV15 and TRBJ2-1; the TRBD2 assignment by TCRdb is unverifiable without DNA. The length of the CDR3 is 16 residues. DNA is not recorded here. Germline values: CDR1 LNHNV, CDR2 YYDKDF (reference sequence). This chain's CDR3 is CATSARMSGSGNEQFF.

The chain recombines TRBV10-3 with TRBJ2-3; absent DNA, TCRdb's TRBD2 call cannot be checked. The CDR3 contains 15 residues. The DNA sequence is not available. Germline-derived CDR1 and CDR2 are ENHRY and SYGVKD. The CDR3 protein is CAISGTSASTDTQYF.

V gene TRBV9 combines with J gene TRBJ2-5; the TRBD1 assignment by TCRdb is unverifiable without DNA. Germline CDR1 reads SGDLS; CDR2 reads YYNGEE. The CDR3 loop spans 14 amino acids. No DNA was logged. The CDR3 sequence: CASSTGTGGETQYF. The full variable domain, rest sourced from reference TRBV9 and TRBJ2-5, is DSGVTQTPKHLITATGQRVTLRCSPRSGDLSVYWYQQSLDQGLQFLIQYYNGEERAKGNILERFSAQQFPDLHSELNLSSLELGDSALYFCASSTGTGGETQYFGPGTRLLVL.

The gene calls are TRBV2 and TRBJ1-1. Germline CDR1 is SNHLY and CDR2 is FYNNEI. The CDR3 is 16 amino acids. Nucleotide data are not available. The CDR3 spells CASKSTTSRGGTEAFF.

V usage is TRBV6-1 and J usage is TRBJ1-6. The CDR3 consists of 15 residues. The DNA sequence is not available. Germline CDR1 MNHNS, CDR2 SASEGT. This CDR3 reads CASSEWDREDSPLHF.

The chain combines TRBV27 with TRBJ2-3; lacking DNA, the TRBD1 call made by TCRdb goes unchecked. This CDR3 region has 17 residues. No DNA appears here. Germline values: CDR1 MNHEY, CDR2 SMNVEV (reference sequence). CDR3 amino acids: CASSLPPGRGRTDTQYF.

This chain links TRBV10-3 with TRBJ1-5; TCRdb outputs TRBD1, but without DNA this stays unchecked. There are 13 residues in the CDR3. DNA was not recorded. Germline CDR1 is ENHRY and CDR2 is SYGVKD. CDR3 sequence: CAISESPGGGQHF.

This chain uses TRBV4-2 with TRBJ2-5; without DNA, the TCRdb call of TRBD2 cannot be checked. CDR3 size: 20 residues. There is no recorded DNA. Per the germline V gene, CDR1 is LGHNA and CDR2 is YNFKEQ. The CDR3 protein is CASSQVGGSGRISYQETQYF.

This chain connects TRBV20-1 to TRBJ2-1. This CDR3 has 11 residues. DNA was not recorded. Germline V gives CDR1 DFQATT, CDR2 SNEGSKA (reference sequence). Here the CDR3 reads CSASLLDEQFF.

This chain uses TRBV18 with TRBJ2-7; checking the TCRdb D call of TRBD1 is not possible without DNA. Germline CDR1 is KGHSH and CDR2 is LQKENI. The CDR3 runs to 12 residues. No DNA has been recorded. This CDR3 reads CASSPQFYEQYF.

V usage is TRBV30 and J usage is TRBJ1-4. Germline CDR1 is GTSNPN and CDR2 is SVGIG (reference sequence). This CDR3 has 12 residues. No nucleotide data were recorded. The CDR3 loop reads CAWTPGGVKLFF.

The chain joins TRBV4-1 to TRBJ2-7; TCRdb selects TRBD1, and the lack of DNA leaves this call unchecked. Germline V lookup: CDR1 MGHRA, CDR2 YSYEKL. The CDR3 is made up of 15 amino acids. Only the protein is on record. The CDR3 protein is CASSQPGQGLYEQYF.

The chain carries TRBV7-2 and TRBJ2-1; lacking DNA, the TRBD2 call made by TCRdb goes unchecked. The CDR3 has 14 residues. Only the protein is available. CDR1 and CDR2 (germline): SGHTA, FQGNSA. CDR3 protein: CASSLVRERAEQFF.

J is TRBJ2-3 and V is TRBV2. The CDR3 has 15 residues. DNA is not recorded here. Looked up from germline, CDR1 is SNHLY and CDR2 is FYNNEI. CDR3 residues: CASSEASTETDTQYF.